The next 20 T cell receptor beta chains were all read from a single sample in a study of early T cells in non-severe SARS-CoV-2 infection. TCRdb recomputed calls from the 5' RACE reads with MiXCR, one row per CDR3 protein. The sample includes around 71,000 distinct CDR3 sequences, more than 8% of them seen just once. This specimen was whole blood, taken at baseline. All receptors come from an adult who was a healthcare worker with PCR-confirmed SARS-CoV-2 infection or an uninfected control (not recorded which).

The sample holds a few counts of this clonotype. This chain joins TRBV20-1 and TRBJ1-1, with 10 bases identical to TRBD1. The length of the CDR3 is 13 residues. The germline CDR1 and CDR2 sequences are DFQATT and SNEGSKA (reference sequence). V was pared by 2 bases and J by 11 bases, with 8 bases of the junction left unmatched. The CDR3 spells CSARSTGTGDAFF. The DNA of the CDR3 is TGCAGTGCTAGATCAACCGGGACAGGGGACGCTTTCTTT.

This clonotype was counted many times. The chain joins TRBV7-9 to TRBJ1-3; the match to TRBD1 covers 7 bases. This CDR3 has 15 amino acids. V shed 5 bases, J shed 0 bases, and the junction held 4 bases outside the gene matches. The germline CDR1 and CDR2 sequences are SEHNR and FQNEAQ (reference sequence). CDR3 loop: CASSPRGNSGNTIYF. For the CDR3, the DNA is TGTGCCAGCAGCCCCAGGGGGAACTCTGGAAACACCATATATTTT.

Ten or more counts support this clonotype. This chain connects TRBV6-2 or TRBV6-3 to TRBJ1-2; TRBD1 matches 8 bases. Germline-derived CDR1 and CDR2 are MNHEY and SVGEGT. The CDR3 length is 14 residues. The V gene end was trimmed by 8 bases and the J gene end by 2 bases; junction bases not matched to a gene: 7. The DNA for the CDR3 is TGTGCCAGCCGACCCCAGGGGGCGAACTATGGCTACACCTTC. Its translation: CASRPQGANYGYTF.

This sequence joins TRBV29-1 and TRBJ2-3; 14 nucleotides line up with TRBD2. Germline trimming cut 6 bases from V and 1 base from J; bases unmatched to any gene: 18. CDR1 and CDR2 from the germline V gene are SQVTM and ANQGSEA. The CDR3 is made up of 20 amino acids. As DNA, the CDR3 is TGCAGCGTCCGAAAACCATTGGGACTAGCGGGAGTAATGCGCACAGATACGCAGTATTTT. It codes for CSVRKPLGLAGVMRTDTQYF.

CDR3: CSVEGDMNTEAFF. The CDR3 DNA reads as TGCAGTGTGGAGGGGGACATGAACACTGAAGCTTTCTTT. The chain uses TRBV20-1 and TRBJ1-1; TRBD1 is a possible D gene (6 bases). This CDR3 has 13 amino acids. CDR1 is DFQATT and CDR2 is SNEGSKA in the germline V gene (reference sequence). The germline V and J ends were trimmed by 7 bases and 0 bases, with 12 bases remaining between them.

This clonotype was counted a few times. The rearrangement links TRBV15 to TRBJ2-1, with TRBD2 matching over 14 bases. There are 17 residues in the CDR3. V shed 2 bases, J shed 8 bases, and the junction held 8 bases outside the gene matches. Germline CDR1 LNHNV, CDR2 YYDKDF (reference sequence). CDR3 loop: CATSRWGTSGSFHEQFF. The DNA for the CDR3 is TGTGCCACCAGCAGATGGGGGACTAGCGGGAGTTTTCATGAGCAGTTCTTC.

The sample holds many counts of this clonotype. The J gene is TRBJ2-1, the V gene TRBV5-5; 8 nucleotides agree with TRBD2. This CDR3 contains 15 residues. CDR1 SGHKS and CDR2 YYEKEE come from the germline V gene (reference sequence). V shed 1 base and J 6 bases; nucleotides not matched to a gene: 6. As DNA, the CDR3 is TGTGCCAGCAGCTTGACGGGACTAGGCGGCAATGAGCAGTTCTTC. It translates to CASSLTGLGGNEQFF.

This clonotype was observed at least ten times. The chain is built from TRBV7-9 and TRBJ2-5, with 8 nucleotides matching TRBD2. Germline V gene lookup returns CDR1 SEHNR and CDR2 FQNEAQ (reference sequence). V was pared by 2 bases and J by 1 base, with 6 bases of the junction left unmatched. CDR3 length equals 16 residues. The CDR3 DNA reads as TGTGCCAGCAGCTTATATGTTAGCGGGGCCCAAGAGACCCAGTACTTC. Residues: CASSLYVSGAQETQYF.

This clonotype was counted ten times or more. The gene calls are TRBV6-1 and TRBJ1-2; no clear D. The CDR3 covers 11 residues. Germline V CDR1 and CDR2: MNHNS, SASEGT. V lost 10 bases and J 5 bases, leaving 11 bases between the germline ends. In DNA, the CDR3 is TGTGCCACCAGAGGACCTTATGGCTACACCTTC. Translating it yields CATRGPYGYTF.

Written as DNA, the CDR3 is TGCAGCGGGGGGACAGATCCTAACACTGAAGCTTTCTTT. Translated: CSGGTDPNTEAFF. This chain uses TRBV29-1 with TRBJ1-1, with 7 bases aligning to TRBD1. The V gene end was trimmed by 7 bases and the J gene end by 2 bases; junction bases not matched to a gene: 7. The CDR3 loop spans 13 amino acids. CDR1 is SQVTM, CDR2 ANQGSEA, per germline.

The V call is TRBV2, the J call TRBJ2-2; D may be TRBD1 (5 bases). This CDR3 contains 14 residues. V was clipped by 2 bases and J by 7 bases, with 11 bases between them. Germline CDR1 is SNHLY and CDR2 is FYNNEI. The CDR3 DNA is TGTGCCAGCAGTGAACAGGGAATTGTCGGGGAGCTGTTTTTT. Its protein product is CASSEQGIVGELFF.

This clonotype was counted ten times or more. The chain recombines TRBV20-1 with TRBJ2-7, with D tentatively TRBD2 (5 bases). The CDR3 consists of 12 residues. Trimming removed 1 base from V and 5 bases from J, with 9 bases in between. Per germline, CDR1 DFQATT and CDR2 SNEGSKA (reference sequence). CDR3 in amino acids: CSARVGVHEQYF. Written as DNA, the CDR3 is TGCAGTGCTAGAGTCGGGGTCCACGAGCAGTACTTC.

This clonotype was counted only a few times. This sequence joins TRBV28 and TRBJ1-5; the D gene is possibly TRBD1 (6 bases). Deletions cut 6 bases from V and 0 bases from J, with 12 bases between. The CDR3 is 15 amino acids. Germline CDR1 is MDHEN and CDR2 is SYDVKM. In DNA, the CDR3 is TGTGCCAGCAGCTCGGGGGCTTATAGCAATCAGCCCCAGCATTTT. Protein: CASSSGAYSNQPQHF.

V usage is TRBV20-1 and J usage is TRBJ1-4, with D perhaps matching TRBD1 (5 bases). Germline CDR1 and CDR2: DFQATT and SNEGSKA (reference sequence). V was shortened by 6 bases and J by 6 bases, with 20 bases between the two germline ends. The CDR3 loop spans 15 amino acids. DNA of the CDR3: TGCAGTGCCAGGGTGAATTTAGGACTGTATGAAAAACTGTTTTTT. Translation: CSARVNLGLYEKLFF.

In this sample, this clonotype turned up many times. The CDR3 loop reads CASSVEGLNTNEQFF. CDR3 DNA sequence: TGTGCCAGCAGCGTAGAAGGACTCAACACCAATGAGCAGTTCTTC. The chain recombines TRBV9 with TRBJ2-1; possibly TRBD2 for D (5 bases). Germline V gene sequence: CDR1 SGDLS, CDR2 YYNGEE. This CDR3 is built from 15 residues. Trimming took 0 bases from V and 6 from J, leaving 13 bases between them.

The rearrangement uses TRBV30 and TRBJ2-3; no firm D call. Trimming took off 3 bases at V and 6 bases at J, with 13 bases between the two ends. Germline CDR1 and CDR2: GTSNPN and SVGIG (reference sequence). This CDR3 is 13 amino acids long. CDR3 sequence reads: CAWRKSSPDTQYF. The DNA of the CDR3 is TGTGCCTGGAGAAAGTCCTCGCCGGATACGCAGTATTTT.

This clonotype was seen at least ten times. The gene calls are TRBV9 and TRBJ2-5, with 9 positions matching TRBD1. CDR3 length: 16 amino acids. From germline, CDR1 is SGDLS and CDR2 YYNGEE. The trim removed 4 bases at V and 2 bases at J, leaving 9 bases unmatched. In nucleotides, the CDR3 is TGTGCCAGCAGCCCCGGGACAGGGAGGTTGCAAGAGACCCAGTACTTC. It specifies CASSPGTGRLQETQYF. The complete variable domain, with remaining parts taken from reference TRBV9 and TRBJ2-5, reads DSGVTQTPKHLITATGQRVTLRCSPRSGDLSVYWYQQSLDQGLQFLIQYYNGEERAKGNILERFSAQQFPDLHSELNLSSLELGDSALYFCASSPGTGRLQETQYFGPGTRLLVL.

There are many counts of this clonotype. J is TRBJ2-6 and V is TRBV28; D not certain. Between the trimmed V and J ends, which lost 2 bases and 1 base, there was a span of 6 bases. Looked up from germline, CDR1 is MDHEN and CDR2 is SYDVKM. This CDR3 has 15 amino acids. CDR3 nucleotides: TGTGCCAGCAGTTTACCCGGTTCTGGGGCCAACGTCCTGACTTTC. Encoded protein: CASSLPGSGANVLTF. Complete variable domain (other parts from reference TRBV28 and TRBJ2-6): DVKVTQSSRYLVKRTGEKVFLECVQDMDHENMFWYRQDPGLGLRLIYFSYDVKMKEKGDIPEGYSVSREKKERFSLILESASTNQTSMYLCASSLPGSGANVLTFGAGSRLTVL.

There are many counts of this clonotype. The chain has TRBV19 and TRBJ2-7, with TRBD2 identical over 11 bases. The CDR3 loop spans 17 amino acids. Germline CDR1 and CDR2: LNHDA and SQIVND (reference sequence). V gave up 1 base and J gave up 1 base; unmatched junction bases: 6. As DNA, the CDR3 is TGTGCCAGTAGTATAGTCGCTGGGACTAGCGGTTCCTACGAGCAGTACTTC. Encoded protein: CASSIVAGTSGSYEQYF.

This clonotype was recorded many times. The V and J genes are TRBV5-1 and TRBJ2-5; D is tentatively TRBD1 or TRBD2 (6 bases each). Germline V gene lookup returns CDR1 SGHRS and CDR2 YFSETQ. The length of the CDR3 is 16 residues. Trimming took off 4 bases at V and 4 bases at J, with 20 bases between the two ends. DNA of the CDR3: TGCGCCAGCAGCCCTGGCGGGACAAACCCCCGAGAGACCCAGTACTTC. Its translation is CASSPGGTNPRETQYF.